This entry lists 24 T cell receptor beta chains sequenced from one sample in a study of cytomegalovirus exposure and HLA in healthy donors. Researchers ran the PCR with 60 Vbeta and 13 Jbeta primers. Sequencing used immunoSEQ multiplex PCR; TCRdb keeps in-frame clones, though not all of them. The sample's table shows more than 100,000 clones. Input material: PBMCs. The source of these receptors is a woman aged 40-49 years in good health and CMV-seronegative.

The rearrangement uses TRBV7-8 and TRBJ1-3; TRBD1 matches at 10 bases. The CDR3 has 17 residues. The junction had 8 bases not matched to a gene; V was cut back by 5 bases and J by 1 base. Germline CDR1 is SGHVS and CDR2 is FQNEAQ. CDR3 in amino acids: CASSQMGQGRSGNTIYF. The DNA for the CDR3 is TGTGCCAGCAGCCAAATGGGACAGGGGCGGTCTGGAAACACCATATATTTT.

The genes are TRBV4-3 and TRBJ2-1; D uncertain. The CDR3 has 14 amino acids. V lost 0 bases to trimming and J lost 9 bases, with 12 bases between them. CDR1 is LGHNA and CDR2 is YSLEER in the germline V gene. The CDR3 loop is CASSQEHPMAEQFF. In DNA, the CDR3 is TGCGCCAGCAGCCAAGAACACCCCATGGCTGAGCAGTTCTTC.

The genes are TRBV27 and TRBJ2-2, with 14 positions matching TRBD2. This CDR3 has 19 residues. The germline V gene encodes CDR1 MNHEY and CDR2 SMNVEV (reference sequence). V shed 5 bases, J shed 0 bases, and the junction held 8 bases outside the gene matches. The CDR3 spells CASSPNGLAGGSNTGELFF. The CDR3 DNA is TGTGCCAGCAGTCCGAACGGACTAGCGGGGGGATCGAACACCGGGGAGCTGTTTTTT.

The V gene is TRBV19, the J gene TRBJ2-5; the match to TRBD2 covers 9 bases. Trimming removed 4 bases from V and 1 base from J; junction bases left unmatched: 13. Germline V gene sequence: CDR1 LNHDA, CDR2 SQIVND (reference sequence). CDR3 length equals 18 residues. CDR3 sequence: CASSTRGSGGILQETQYF. Here the CDR3 DNA reads TGTGCCAGTAGTACTCGGGGTAGCGGGGGAATTCTCCAAGAGACCCAGTACTTC.

The gene calls are TRBV6-5 and TRBJ2-2, with D tentatively TRBD1 (6 bases). V was pared by 4 bases and J by 6 bases, with 9 bases between. Germline V gives CDR1 MNHEY, CDR2 SVGAGI. The CDR3 is made up of 13 amino acids. DNA of the CDR3: TGTGCCAGCAGTTCCAGGGGTCCCGGGGAGCTGTTTTTT. Amino acids: CASSSRGPGELFF.

The chain has TRBV7-2 and TRBJ2-7; 8 positions match TRBD1. CDR1 is SGHTA and CDR2 is FQGNSA in the germline V gene. The CDR3 contains 19 residues. V shed 1 base, J shed 2 bases, and the junction held 16 bases outside the gene matches. CDR3 sequence reads: CASSLGIRGSGTGPYEQYF. In nucleotides, the CDR3 is TGTGCCAGCAGCTTAGGTATTAGGGGGTCCGGGACAGGACCCTACGAGCAGTACTTC.

The V and J genes are TRBV29-1 and TRBJ1-2; 8 positions agree with TRBD1. J was trimmed by 5 bases and V by 7 bases; bases with no gene match: 6. The germline V gene has CDR1 SQVTM and CDR2 ANQGSEA. The CDR3 loop spans 12 amino acids. The CDR3 nucleotides read TGCAGCGCGGCGGGACAGGTTTATGGCTACACCTTC. Its protein is CSAAGQVYGYTF.

The CDR3 sequence is CASRGQDYDEQYF. For the CDR3, the DNA is TGTGCCAGCAGAGGACAGGATTACGACGAGCAGTACTTC. The chain carries TRBV6-6 and TRBJ2-7, with TRBD1 identical over 7 bases. The CDR3 runs to 13 residues. Germline CDR1 is MNHNY and CDR2 is SVGAGI (reference sequence). V shed 6 bases, J shed 5 bases, and the junction held 7 bases outside the gene matches.

The chain is built from TRBV6-6 and TRBJ1-1; a weak D match, TRBD1 (5 bases). V was shortened by 0 bases and J by 11 bases, with 13 bases between the two germline ends. This CDR3 is 13 amino acids long. Germline V CDR1 and CDR2: MNHNY, SVGAGI (reference sequence). The CDR3 is CASSYSQGPGAFF. Written as DNA, the CDR3 is TGTGCCAGCAGTTACTCGCAGGGCCCTGGGGCTTTCTTT.

The genes are TRBV5-6 and TRBJ1-2; D perhaps matches TRBD1 (5 bases). The CDR3 runs 15 residues. From germline, CDR1 is SGHDT and CDR2 YYEEEE. The ends were cut back, 0 bases at V and 7 bases at J, with 16 bases in the middle. This CDR3 reads CASSLVGGRGVGYTF. The CDR3 DNA follows: TGTGCCAGCAGCTTGGTGGGAGGAAGGGGAGTTGGCTACACCTTC.

The J gene is TRBJ2-1, the V gene TRBV4-3, with a possible D match to TRBD1 (5 bases). Trimming shortened V by 2 bases and J by 6 bases, and 17 bases separated the two germline ends. This CDR3 region has 16 residues. CDR1 is LGHNA, CDR2 YSLEER, per germline. The CDR3: CASSQFKGKGSNEQFF. CDR3 in DNA: TGCGCCAGCAGCCAATTCAAGGGAAAGGGGTCCAATGAGCAGTTCTTC.

This rearrangement joins TRBV19 to TRBJ1-6; 8 positions match TRBD1. The germline V gene has CDR1 LNHDA and CDR2 SQIVND (reference sequence). The CDR3 runs to 16 residues. The V gene end was trimmed by 7 bases and the J gene end by 0 bases; junction bases not matched to a gene: 5. CDR3 residues: CASMRTGNSYNSPLHF. CDR3 coding DNA: TGTGCCAGTATGCGGACAGGGAACTCCTATAATTCACCCCTCCACTTT.

About this clone: Other DNA sequences from this sample encode an identical CDR3 as well. The genes are TRBV19 and TRBJ1-5; 9 positions agree with TRBD1. V dropped 3 bases and J dropped 1; count of bases not matched to a gene: 1. The CDR3 is made up of 15 amino acids. From germline, CDR1 is LNHDA and CDR2 SQIVND (reference sequence). The CDR3, as DNA: TGTGCCAGTAGTATTGGACAGGGGAGCAATCAGCCCCAGCATTTT. This sequence encodes CASSIGQGSNQPQHF.

This chain joins TRBV9 and TRBJ2-3, with 10 positions matching TRBD2. CDR1 SGDLS and CDR2 YYNGEE come from the germline V gene. V lost 5 bases, J lost 4 bases, and 7 bases stayed unmatched. The CDR3 length is 15 residues. The CDR3 loop reads CASRPSGGAADTQYF. CDR3 nucleotides: TGTGCCAGCAGGCCCAGCGGGGGGGCTGCAGATACGCAGTATTTT.

This sequence joins TRBV5-6 and TRBJ1-2; 10 positions agree with TRBD1. The V gene end was trimmed by 0 bases and the J gene end by 7 bases; junction bases not matched to a gene: 9. There are 16 residues in the CDR3. Germline V gene lookup returns CDR1 SGHDT and CDR2 YYEEEE. CDR3 DNA sequence: TGTGCCAGCAGCTTGGACGGGACAGGGGCGTCCTTTGGCTACACCTTC. It yields the protein CASSLDGTGASFGYTF. Filled out from reference TRBV5-6 and TRBJ1-2, the complete variable domain reads DAGVTQSPTHLIKTRGQQVTLRCSPKSGHDTVSWYQQALGQGPQFIFQYYEEEERQRGNFPDRFSGHQFPNYSSELNVNALLLGDSALYLCASSLDGTGASFGYTFGSGTRLTVV.

The V and J genes are TRBV6-1 and TRBJ2-7, with 9 bases that match TRBD1. The CDR3 is 14 residues long. V trimming: 6 bases; J trimming: 2 bases; junction bases outside the gene matches: 5. Germline CDR1 is MNHNS and CDR2 is SASEGT. DNA of the CDR3: TGTGCCAGCAGCCTAGACAGGGGGGCCTACGAGCAGTACGTC. Translation: CASSLDRGAYEQYV.

The rearrangement links TRBV2 to TRBJ2-4, with D maybe TRBD1 (6 bases). V was trimmed by 7 bases and J by 10 bases, leaving 14 bases between them. This CDR3 has 12 amino acids. Germline V lookup: CDR1 SNHLY, CDR2 FYNNEI. The CDR3, as DNA: TGTGCCAGCATGTCAGGGGCCAGGATTCAGTACTTC. It codes for CASMSGARIQYF.

This rearrangement joins TRBV18 to TRBJ2-7; 8 bases line up with TRBD1. The CDR3 extends over 15 amino acids. V shed 4 bases, J shed 4 bases, and the junction held 9 bases outside the gene matches. The germline V gene has CDR1 KGHSH and CDR2 LQKENI. The CDR3 bases are TGTGCCAGCTCACTACACCGGACAGGGTGGTACGAGCAGTACGTC. It specifies CASSLHRTGWYEQYV.

V is TRBV9 and J is TRBJ2-4; TRBD1 agrees at 8 bases. CDR1 and CDR2 from the germline V gene are SGDLS and YYNGEE. The CDR3 consists of 14 residues. The V and J ends lost 3 bases and 8 bases, in that order; junction bases with no gene match: 7. The CDR3 reads CASSDVDRGDIQYF. The CDR3 bases are TGTGCCAGCAGCGACGTCGACAGGGGAGACATTCAGTACTTC.

The V gene is TRBV18, the J gene TRBJ1-5; the D gene is possibly TRBD1 (6 bases). V was clipped by 5 bases and J by 5 bases, with 10 bases between them. The CDR3 length is 13 residues. Germline V gene sequence: CDR1 KGHSH, CDR2 LQKENI. CDR3 loop: CASSWDNHQPQHF. CDR3 nucleotides: TGTGCCAGCTCATGGGACAATCATCAGCCCCAGCATTTT. Supplemented by reference TRBV18 and TRBJ1-5, the full variable domain reads NAGVMQNPRHLVRRRGQEARLRCSPMKGHSHVYWYRQLPEEGLKFMVYLQKENIIDESGMPKERFSAEFPKEGPSILRIQQVVRGDSAAYFCASSWDNHQPQHFGDGTRLSIL.

The V and J genes are TRBV27 and TRBJ2-6; the match to TRBD2 covers 7 bases. There are 12 residues in the CDR3. The germline V gene encodes CDR1 MNHEY and CDR2 SMNVEV (reference sequence). V lost 8 bases and J lost 13; bases outside the gene matches: 8. DNA of the CDR3: TGTGCCAGCCAGCAGGGAGCGGGGGTCCTGACTTTC. Protein product: CASQQGAGVLTF.

V is TRBV5-1 and J is TRBJ2-2; perhaps TRBD2 as D (5 bases). There are 18 residues in the CDR3. Trimming removed 4 bases from V and 0 bases from J, with 19 bases in between. The germline V gene encodes CDR1 SGHRS and CDR2 YFSETQ. CDR3 sequence reads: CASSLDRRRFANTGELFF. The CDR3 DNA sequence: TGCGCCAGCAGCCTGGATAGGCGGAGGTTCGCGAACACCGGGGAGCTGTTTTTT.

The chain couples TRBV7-2 to TRBJ1-1; 7 nucleotides line up with TRBD1. The CDR3 loop spans 15 amino acids. Trimming at V came to 5 bases and at J to 3 bases, leaving 9 bases not matched to a gene. From germline, CDR1 is SGHTA and CDR2 FQGNSA. CDR3 in DNA: TGTGCCAGCAGCCCCCGAAGACAGGGATACACTGAAGCTTTCTTT. Protein product: CASSPRRQGYTEAFF.

V usage is TRBV6-1 and J usage is TRBJ2-3; 9 nucleotides line up with TRBD2. The V and J ends lost 8 bases and 6 bases, in that order; junction bases with no gene match: 9. CDR3 length: 14 amino acids. Germline CDR1 and CDR2: MNHNS and SASEGT. The CDR3 loop is CASETSGAGDTQYF. The DNA of the CDR3 is TGTGCCAGCGAGACTAGCGGTGCGGGGGATACGCAGTATTTT.